A single T cell receptor beta chain is shown here with its context. This sample was taken from a study of blood T cell repertoires in COVID-19. Here immunoSEQ multiplex PCR was the method, and the copy in TCRdb shows in-frame clones only, minus some. The sample carries around 13,000 clones, around 90% recorded once. V was shortened by 6 bases and J by 8 bases, with 8 bases between the two germline ends. The CDR3 is 11 amino acids. Per the germline V gene, CDR1 is MGHRA and CDR2 is YSYEKL. Sequencing used peripheral blood. The V gene is TRBV4-1, the J gene TRBJ2-1, with a tentative D call TRBD1 (5 bases). This TCR came from a woman in her 70s with active COVID-19. The CDR3 spells CASRWGDEQFF. The CDR3 DNA reads TGCGCCAGCAGGTGGGGCGATGAGCAGTTCTTC.